This is a list of T cell receptor beta chains from one sample in a study of cytomegalovirus exposure and HLA in healthy donors. Data came from immunoSEQ multiplex PCR; TCRdb stores just in-frame clones and leaves some out. The data show approximately 140,000 clones, about three quarters seen once. Sample: PBMCs. The receptor set was obtained from a man between 40 and 49 years old in good health and CMV-seronegative. Both conserved end residues are part of each CDR3. A D gene is named only where the DNA matches it firmly. Only part of the rows carry a size: once, few, many, or a class if the clone is expanded.

D gene: -; V gene: TRBV6-1; clone size: -; CDR3 length: 13; J gene: TRBJ2-7; CDR3 DNA: TGTGCCAGCATGCAGGGGCTGTCCTACGAGCAGTACTTC; CDR3 protein: CASMQGLSYEQYF
D gene: -; V gene: TRBV6-1; clone size: -; CDR3 length: 14; J gene: TRBJ1-5; CDR3 DNA: TGTGCCAGCAGTGAATTGGGGGCAGGTCAGCCCCAGCATTTT; CDR3 protein: CASSELGAGQPQHF
D gene: TRBD2; V gene: TRBV2; clone size: -; CDR3 length: 16; J gene: TRBJ2-7; CDR3 DNA: TGTGCCAGCAGACCCACCACTAGCGGGGTCTCCTACGAGCAGTACTTC; CDR3 protein: CASRPTTSGVSYEQYF
D gene: TRBD2; V gene: TRBV27; clone size: -; CDR3 length: 15; J gene: TRBJ2-3; CDR3 DNA: TGTGCCAGCAGACCTAGCGGGGGGGCCCCAGATACGCAGTATTTT; CDR3 protein: CASRPSGGAPDTQYF
D gene: TRBD1; V gene: TRBV9; clone size: few; CDR3 length: 13; J gene: TRBJ2-7; CDR3 DNA: TGTGCCAGCAGCGTAGGACAGGGGAATGAGCAGTACTTC; CDR3 protein: CASSVGQGNEQYF
D gene: -; V gene: TRBV19; clone size: few; CDR3 length: 16; J gene: TRBJ1-1; CDR3 DNA: TGTGCCAGTAGTATTGATCCCACAGAATTGAACACTGAAGCTTTCTTT; CDR3 protein: CASSIDPTELNTEAFF
D gene: -; V gene: TRBV10-3; clone size: few; CDR3 length: 13; J gene: TRBJ1-1; CDR3 DNA: TGTGCCATCACTCGACAAGTGAACACTGAAGCTTTCTTT; CDR3 protein: CAITRQVNTEAFF
D gene: -; V gene: TRBV5-1; clone size: -; CDR3 length: 16; J gene: TRBJ2-3; CDR3 DNA: TGCGCCAGCAGCTTTTTTGGCACAGAGAGCACAGATACGCAGTATTTT; CDR3 protein: CASSFFGTESTDTQYF
D gene: TRBD2; V gene: TRBV6-1; clone size: few; CDR3 length: 14; J gene: TRBJ2-1; CDR3 DNA: TGTGCCAGCAGAACTAGCGGGAGCTACAATGAGCAGTTCTTC; CDR3 protein: CASRTSGSYNEQFF
D gene: -; V gene: TRBV6-4; clone size: few; CDR3 length: 15; J gene: TRBJ2-3; CDR3 DNA: TGTGCCAGCAGTGACGAAGCTGGGGAGGCAGATACGCAGTATTTT; CDR3 protein: CASSDEAGEADTQYF
D gene: TRBD1; V gene: TRBV13; clone size: once; CDR3 length: 14; J gene: TRBJ2-7; CDR3 DNA: TGTGCCAGCAGCTTAGGGGACAGGGGCTACGAGCAGTACTTC; CDR3 protein: CASSLGDRGYEQYF
D gene: TRBD2; V gene: TRBV13; clone size: -; CDR3 length: 14; J gene: TRBJ2-7; CDR3 DNA: TGTGCCAGCAGCTTACAGCGGGAACCCTACGAGCAGTACTTC; CDR3 protein: CASSLQREPYEQYF
D gene: -; V gene: TRBV6-6; clone size: -; CDR3 length: 13; J gene: TRBJ2-7; CDR3 DNA: TGTGCCAGCAGCCGCGGGACCGATTACGAGCAGTACTTC; CDR3 protein: CASSRGTDYEQYF
D gene: TRBD1; V gene: TRBV5-4; clone size: -; CDR3 length: 16; J gene: TRBJ2-5; CDR3 DNA: TGTGCCAGCAGCTTCACACCGACAGGGGGAGGGGAGACCCAGTACTTC; CDR3 protein: CASSFTPTGGGETQYF
D gene: TRBD1; V gene: TRBV28; clone size: -; CDR3 length: 12; J gene: TRBJ2-7; CDR3 DNA: TGTGCCAGCAGTGACAGGGCATACGAGCAGTACTTC; CDR3 protein: CASSDRAYEQYF
D gene: -; V gene: TRBV7-9; clone size: -; CDR3 length: 16; J gene: TRBJ2-1; CDR3 DNA: TGTGCCAGCAGCTTAGCCTGGGTCACTATTTACAATGAGCAGTTCTTC; CDR3 protein: CASSLAWVTIYNEQFF
D gene: TRBD1; V gene: TRBV10-1; clone size: -; CDR3 length: 12; J gene: TRBJ2-7; CDR3 DNA: TGCGCCAGCCCCTGGACAGGGAACGAGCAGTACTTC; CDR3 protein: CASPWTGNEQYF
D gene: -; V gene: TRBV7-7; clone size: -; CDR3 length: 15; J gene: TRBJ2-2; CDR3 DNA: TGTGCCAGCAGCTTACCTAGTGGGAACACCGGGGAGCTGTTTTTT; CDR3 protein: CASSLPSGNTGELFF
D gene: -; V gene: TRBV6-6; clone size: few; CDR3 length: 14; J gene: TRBJ1-1; CDR3 DNA: TGTGCCAGCAGTTACCTGACAAGCAACACTGAAGCTTTCTTT; CDR3 protein: CASSYLTSNTEAFF
D gene: -; V gene: TRBV5-4; clone size: -; CDR3 length: 14; J gene: TRBJ2-1; CDR3 DNA: TGTGCCAGTGATGAAGGAGGGCTCAACAATGAGCAGTTCTTC; CDR3 protein: CASDEGGLNNEQFF
D gene: -; V gene: TRBV9; clone size: -; CDR3 length: 15; J gene: TRBJ2-2; CDR3 DNA: TGTGCCAGCAGCGTACAACAGGCGAACACCGGGGAGCTGTTTTTT; CDR3 protein: CASSVQQANTGELFF
D gene: TRBD1; V gene: TRBV11-2; clone size: -; CDR3 length: 16; J gene: TRBJ2-5; CDR3 DNA: TGTGCCAGCAGCACCATTAGGGGGCGCTCCCAAGAGACCCAGTACTTC; CDR3 protein: CASSTIRGRSQETQYF